A single sample is the source of the 5 T cell receptor beta chains below, sequenced in a study of monozygotic twins with inflammatory bowel disease. Using the 5' RACE reads, TCRdb records one entry per CDR3 protein without DNA. The repertoire table contains about 330,000 distinct CDR3 sequences. Material for sequencing was blood. The receptors shown here come from a human donor with ulcerative colitis or Crohn's disease, or a healthy co-twin of an affected twin (not recorded which).

This sequence joins TRBV12-3 or TRBV12-4 and TRBJ1-3. The CDR3 has 12 residues. The CDR3 here is CASTGTGNTIYF.

The chain employs TRBV27 and TRBJ2-1. CDR3 size: 14 residues. Per germline, CDR1 MNHEY and CDR2 SMNVEV (reference sequence). CDR3 residues: CASRQTRSYNEQFF.

This chain links TRBV28 with TRBJ1-1. This CDR3 is 15 amino acids long. Germline CDR1 MDHEN, CDR2 SYDVKM. The CDR3 loop is CASSSGTAGGTEAFF.

V usage is TRBV28 and J usage is TRBJ2-1; TCRdb lists TRBD1, though no DNA is available to test this call. The CDR3 length is 13 residues. Germline V gene data show CDR1 as MDHEN and CDR2 as SYDVKM. The CDR3 sequence is CASSLPHAAEQFF.

The chain carries TRBV12-3 or TRBV12-4 and TRBJ2-2. The CDR3 runs 16 residues. CDR3 protein: CASSLIVASGPGELFF.